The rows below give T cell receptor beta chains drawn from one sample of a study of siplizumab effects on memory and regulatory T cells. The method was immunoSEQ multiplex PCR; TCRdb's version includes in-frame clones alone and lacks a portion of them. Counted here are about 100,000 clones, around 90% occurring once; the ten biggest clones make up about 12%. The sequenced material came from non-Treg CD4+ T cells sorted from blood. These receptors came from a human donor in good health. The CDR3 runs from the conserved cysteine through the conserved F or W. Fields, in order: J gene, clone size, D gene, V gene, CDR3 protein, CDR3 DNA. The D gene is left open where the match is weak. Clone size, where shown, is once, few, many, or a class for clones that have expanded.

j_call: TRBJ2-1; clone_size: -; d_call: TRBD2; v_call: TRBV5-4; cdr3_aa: CASSLEGLAGSEQFF; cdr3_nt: TGTGCCAGCAGCTTGGAAGGACTAGCAGGGAGTGAGCAGTTCTTC
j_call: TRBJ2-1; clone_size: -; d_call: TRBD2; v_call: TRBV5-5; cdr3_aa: CASSRGLADYNEQFF; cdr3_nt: TGTGCCAGCAGCCGCGGACTAGCGGACTACAATGAGCAGTTCTTC
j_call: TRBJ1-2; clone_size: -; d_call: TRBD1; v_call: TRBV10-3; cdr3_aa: CAITLTGNYGYTF; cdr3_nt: TGTGCCATCACCTTGACAGGGAACTATGGCTACACCTTC
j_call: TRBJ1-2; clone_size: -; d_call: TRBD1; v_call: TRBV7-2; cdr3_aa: CASSLVGTVYTF; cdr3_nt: TGTGCCAGCAGCTTAGTTGGGACAGTCTACACCTTC
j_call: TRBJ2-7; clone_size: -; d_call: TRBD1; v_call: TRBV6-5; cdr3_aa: CASRGDREQYF; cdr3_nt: TGTGCCAGCAGGGGGGACAGGGAGCAGTACTTC
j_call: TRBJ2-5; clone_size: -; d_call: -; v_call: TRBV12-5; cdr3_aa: CASGLLRPFGGETQYF; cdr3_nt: TGTGCTAGTGGTTTGCTTCGGCCCTTCGGGGGTGAGACCCAGTACTTC
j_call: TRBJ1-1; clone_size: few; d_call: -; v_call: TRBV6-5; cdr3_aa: CASSYSPGAPEAFF; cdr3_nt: TGTGCCAGCAGTTACTCCCCTGGGGCTCCTGAAGCTTTCTTT
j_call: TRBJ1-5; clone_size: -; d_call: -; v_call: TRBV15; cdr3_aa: CATSRARLNQPQHF; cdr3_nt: TGTGCCACCAGCAGAGCGAGGCTGAATCAGCCCCAGCATTTT
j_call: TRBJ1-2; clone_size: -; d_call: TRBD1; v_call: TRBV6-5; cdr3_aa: CASSSSTGDYGYTF; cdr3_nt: TGTGCCAGCAGTTCTTCAACAGGGGACTATGGCTACACCTTC
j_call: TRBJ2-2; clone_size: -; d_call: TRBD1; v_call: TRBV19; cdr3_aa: CASSMTGTGPGELFF; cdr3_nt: TGTGCCAGTAGTATGACCGGGACAGGGCCCGGGGAGCTGTTTTTT
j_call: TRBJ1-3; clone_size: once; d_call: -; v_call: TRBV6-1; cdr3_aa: CASSALAGNTIYF; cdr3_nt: TGTGCCAGCTCTGCATTAGCTGGAAACACCATATATTTT
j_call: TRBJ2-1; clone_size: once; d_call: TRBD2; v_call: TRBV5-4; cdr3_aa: CASSLGGLDNEQFF; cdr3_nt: TGTGCCAGCAGCTTGGGAGGACTAGACAATGAGCAGTTCTTC
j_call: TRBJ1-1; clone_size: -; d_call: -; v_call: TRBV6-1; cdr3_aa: CASSEFMGAEAFF; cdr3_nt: TGTGCCAGCAGTGAATTCATGGGGGCTGAAGCTTTCTTT
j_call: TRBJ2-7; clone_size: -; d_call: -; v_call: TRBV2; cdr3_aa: CASSVQGSSYEQYF; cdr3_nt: TGTGCCAGCAGCGTACAGGGTTCCTCCTACGAGCAGTACTTC
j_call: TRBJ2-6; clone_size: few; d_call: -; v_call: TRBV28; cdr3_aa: CASSLPQGLGANVLTF; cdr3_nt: TGTGCCAGCAGTTTACCCCAGGGTCTTGGGGCCAACGTCCTGACTTTC
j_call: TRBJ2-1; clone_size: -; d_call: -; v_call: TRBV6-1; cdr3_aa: CASSGGGRDEQFF; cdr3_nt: TGTGCCAGCAGTGGGGGCGGGCGGGATGAGCAGTTCTTC
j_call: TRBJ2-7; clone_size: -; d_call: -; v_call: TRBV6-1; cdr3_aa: CASSVGAWWYF; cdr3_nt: TGTGCCAGCAGTGTTGGAGCTTGGTGGTACTTC
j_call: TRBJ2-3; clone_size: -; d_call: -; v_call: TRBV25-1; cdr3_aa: CASSDRNPGADTQYF; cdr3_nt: TGTGCCAGCAGTGACCGGAACCCAGGCGCAGATACGCAGTATTTT
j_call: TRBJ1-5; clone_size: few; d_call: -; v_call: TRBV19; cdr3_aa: CASSMAPGGQPQHF; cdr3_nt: TGTGCCAGTAGTATGGCCCCGGGGGGACAGCCCCAGCATTTT
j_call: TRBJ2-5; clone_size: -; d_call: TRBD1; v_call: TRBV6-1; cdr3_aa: CASRGQAQETQYF; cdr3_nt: TGTGCCAGCAGGGGACAGGCCCAAGAGACCCAGTACTTC
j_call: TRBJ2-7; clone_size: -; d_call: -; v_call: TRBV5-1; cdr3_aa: CASSLRLPGATTYEQYF; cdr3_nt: TGCGCCAGCAGCTTACGACTACCGGGAGCCACTACCTACGAGCAGTACTTC
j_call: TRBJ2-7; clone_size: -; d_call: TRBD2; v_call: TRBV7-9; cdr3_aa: CASSLVSGNEQYF; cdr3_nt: TGTGCCAGCAGCTTAGTTAGCGGGAACGAGCAGTACTTC
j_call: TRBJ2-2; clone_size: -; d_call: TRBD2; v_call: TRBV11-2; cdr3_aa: CASSLAGTGELFF; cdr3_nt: TGTGCCAGCAGCCTAGCGGGGACCGGGGAGCTGTTTTTT
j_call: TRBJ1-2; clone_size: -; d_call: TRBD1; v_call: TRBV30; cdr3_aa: CAWSVGQGNYGYTF; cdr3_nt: TGTGCCTGGAGTGTGGGACAGGGTAACTATGGCTACACCTTC
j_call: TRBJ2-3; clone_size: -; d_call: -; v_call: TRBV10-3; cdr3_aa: CAISESGGGKRVDTQYF; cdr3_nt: TGTGCCATCAGTGAGTCAGGCGGCGGTAAAAGGGTAGATACGCAGTATTTT
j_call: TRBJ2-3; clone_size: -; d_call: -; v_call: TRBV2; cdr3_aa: CATGTGSTDTQYF; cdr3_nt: TGTGCCACAGGGACGGGGAGCACAGATACGCAGTATTTT
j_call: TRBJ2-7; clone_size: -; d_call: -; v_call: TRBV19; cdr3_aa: CASSTGGQRDEQYF; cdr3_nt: TGTGCCAGTAGTACCGGGGGACAGAGGGACGAGCAGTACTTC
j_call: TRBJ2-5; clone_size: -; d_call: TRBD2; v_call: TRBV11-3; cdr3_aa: CASSFGLAGADQETQYF; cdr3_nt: TGTGCCAGCAGCTTTGGCCTAGCGGGAGCTGATCAAGAGACCCAGTACTTC
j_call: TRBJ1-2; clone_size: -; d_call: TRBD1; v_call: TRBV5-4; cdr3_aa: CASSPGQGTDYGYTF; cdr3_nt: TGTGCCAGCAGCCCGGGACAGGGAACGGACTATGGCTACACCTTC